Below, 24 T cell receptor beta chains from the same sample are listed, as sequenced in a study of blood T cell repertoires in COVID-19. TCRdb keeps only in-frame clones here, not all; method: immunoSEQ multiplex PCR. Of about 23,000 clones in the sample, just over 85% were seen once. The specimen was peripheral blood. These receptors originate from a woman aged 80 or older with acute or convalescent COVID-19.

The chain has TRBV9 and TRBJ2-3; 11 bases are a match to TRBD2. V was clipped by 1 base and J by 3 bases; unmatched bases: 16. This CDR3 comprises 20 residues. CDR1 and CDR2 (germline): SGDLS, YYNGEE. CDR3 protein: CASSVRLGPSLAGATDTQYF. The CDR3, as DNA: TGTGCCAGCAGCGTAAGATTGGGCCCTTCACTAGCGGGAGCGACAGATACGCAGTATTTT. The variable domain in full, with the rest retrieved from reference TRBV9 and TRBJ2-3, is DSGVTQTPKHLITATGQRVTLRCSPRSGDLSVYWYQQSLDQGLQFLIQYYNGEERAKGNILERFSAQQFPDLHSELNLSSLELGDSALYFCASSVRLGPSLAGATDTQYFGPGTRLTVL.

The chain recombines TRBV4-1 with TRBJ2-7; 8 bases are a match to TRBD2. V dropped 2 bases and J dropped 0; count of bases not matched to a gene: 3. The CDR3 sequence is 15 residues long. Looked up from germline, CDR1 is MGHRA and CDR2 is YSYEKL. CDR3 DNA: TGCGCCAGCAGCCAACGGGGGGGAATCTCCTACGAGCAGTACTTC. It translates to CASSQRGGISYEQYF.

This CDR3 reads CASSLLQGASYEQYF. CDR3 in DNA: TGTGCCAGCAGCTTATTACAGGGGGCATCCTACGAGCAGTACTTC. The rearrangement links TRBV11-2 to TRBJ2-7, with TRBD1 identical over 9 bases. V trimming: 2 bases; J trimming: 1 base; junction bases outside the gene matches: 3. The CDR3 length is 15 residues. The germline gives CDR1 SGHAT, CDR2 FQNNGV.

The chain carries TRBV19 and TRBJ1-5, with a possible D match to TRBD1 (5 bases). Germline V gene sequence: CDR1 LNHDA, CDR2 SQIVND (reference sequence). This CDR3 spans 18 amino acids. Trimming shortened V by 0 bases and J by 1 base, and 16 bases separated the two germline ends. The CDR3 reads CASSIEGVPGRSNQPQHF. In DNA, the CDR3 is TGTGCCAGTAGTATAGAAGGGGTCCCGGGCAGGAGCAATCAGCCCCAGCATTTT.

CDR3 residues: CASSFGTRNNEQFF. The CDR3 DNA is TGTGCCAGCAGCTTCGGAACTAGGAACAATGAGCAGTTCTTC. The chain uses TRBV5-4 and TRBJ2-1; the D gene is possibly TRBD2 (5 bases). This CDR3 comprises 14 residues. The germline gives CDR1 SGHNT, CDR2 YYREEE (reference sequence). The V end lost 2 bases, the J end lost 5 bases, and 11 bases lay between the germline ends. The complete variable domain, with remaining parts taken from reference TRBV5-4 and TRBJ2-1, reads ETGVTQSPTHLIKTRGQQVTLRCSSQSGHNTVSWYQQALGQGPQFIFQYYREEENGRGNFPPRFSGLQFPNYSSELNVNALELDDSALYLCASSFGTRNNEQFFGPGTRLTVL.

The chain is built from TRBV3-1 (or the pseudogene TRBV3-2) and TRBJ1-6, with D unclear. Trimming removed 0 bases at V and 9 bases at J, with 9 bases between. The CDR3 spans 14 residues. Per germline, CDR1 LGHDT and CDR2 YNNKEL (reference sequence). CDR3 amino acids: CASSQEYSRSPLHF. DNA of the CDR3: TGTGCCAGCAGCCAAGAGTACAGTCGTTCACCCCTCCACTTT.

This chain joins TRBV11-2 and TRBJ1-4; tentatively, D is TRBD1 (6 bases). The CDR3 runs 16 residues. Per germline, CDR1 SGHAT and CDR2 FQNNGV. Trimming left V 0 bases short and J 11 bases short, with 19 bases between. The CDR3 nucleotides are TGTGCCAGCAGCTTAGATGATGGGGGCCTGGGTCACAAACTGTTTTTT. Translating it yields CASSLDDGGLGHKLFF. The variable domain in full, with the rest retrieved from reference TRBV11-2 and TRBJ1-4, is EAGVAQSPRYKIIEKRQSVAFWCNPISGHATLYWYQQILGQGPKLLIQFQNNGVVDDSQLPKDRFSAERLKGVDSTLKIQPAKLEDSAVYLCASSLDDGGLGHKLFFGSGTQLSVL.

The chain carries TRBV7-6 and TRBJ2-3; 9 positions agree with TRBD1. From germline, CDR1 is SGHVS and CDR2 FNYEAQ. The CDR3 covers 15 residues. Trimming cost V 8 bases and J 6 bases; bases outside gene matches: 12. The CDR3 reads CASSGGTGQSDTQYF. The CDR3 DNA is TGTGCCAGCTCGGGCGGGACAGGGCAAAGCGATACGCAGTATTTT. The full variable domain, rest sourced from reference TRBV7-6 and TRBJ2-3, is GAGVSQSPRYKVTKRGQDVALRCDPISGHVSLYWYRQALGQGPEFLTYFNYEAQQDKSGLPNDRFSAERPEGSISTLTIQRTEQRDSAMYRCASSGGTGQSDTQYFGPGTRLTVL.

The chain is built from TRBV6-5 and TRBJ1-1; D is uncertain. This CDR3 is built from 11 residues. The germline V and J ends were trimmed by 8 bases and 11 bases, with 15 bases remaining between them. Germline V lookup: CDR1 MNHEY, CDR2 SVGAGI. The CDR3 loop reads CASHAPPVAFF. DNA of the CDR3: TGTGCCAGCCACGCCCCCCCAGTCGCTTTCTTT.

The J gene is TRBJ2-2, the V gene TRBV30, with a tentative D call TRBD2 (6 bases). The CDR3 is 14 residues long. Germline CDR1 and CDR2: GTSNPN and SVGIG (reference sequence). The V end lost 6 bases, the J end lost 0 bases, and 11 bases lay between the germline ends. The CDR3 bases are TGTGCCTGCGGGACTGTCGCGAACACCGGGGAGCTGTTTTTT. This translates into CACGTVANTGELFF.

In nucleotides, the CDR3 is TGCGCCAGCAGCGAAACCGGGACTATCGGAAACACCATATATTTT. Amino acids: CASSETGTIGNTIYF. This chain joins TRBV5-1 and TRBJ1-3; D may be TRBD1 (5 bases). The V gene's germline CDR1 is SGHRS and CDR2 YFSETQ. Trimming took 4 bases from V and 4 from J, leaving 15 bases between them. This CDR3 comprises 15 residues.

A word on this clone: Because it lacks the conserved phenylalanine or tryptophan at the end, this CDR3 is likely a read error. The DNA is omitted, as the CDR3 cannot be located on it reliably, and the CDR3 follows TCRdb's listing. This chain links TRBV10-3 with TRBJ1-2; TRBD1, as called in the table, went unchecked against the DNA. 13 amino acids form the CDR3, both terminal residues included. The V gene's germline CDR1 is ENHRY and CDR2 SYGVKD. The CDR3 protein is CAISEVGLQALHL.

This clone was seen just once. V and J are TRBV19 and TRBJ1-2; a possible D gene is TRBD1 (6 bases). The ends were cut back, 4 bases at V and 6 bases at J, with 12 bases in the middle. The CDR3 has 13 residues. CDR1 and CDR2 from the germline V gene are LNHDA and SQIVND (reference sequence). The CDR3 DNA reads TGTGCCAGTAGTAGGCAAGGGGGTGATGGCTACACCTTC. It yields the protein CASSRQGGDGYTF.

This clone was seen once. The chain employs TRBV6-2 or TRBV6-3 and TRBJ1-2; D possibly corresponds to TRBD1 (5 bases). The CDR3 totals 16 residues. The germline gives CDR1 MNHEY, CDR2 SVGEGT. V lost 1 base to trimming and J lost 6 bases, with 18 bases between them. This CDR3 is CASSYFTFDSDDGYTF. CDR3 in DNA: TGTGCCAGCAGTTACTTCACGTTCGACAGTGACGATGGCTACACCTTC.

The chain uses TRBV30 and TRBJ2-7; 9 bases line up with TRBD2. Germline CDR1 is GTSNPN and CDR2 is SVGIG (reference sequence). Losses at the gene ends were 4 bases for V and 4 bases for J; bases not matched to a gene: 14. This CDR3 is 16 amino acids long. The DNA of the CDR3 is TGTGCCTGGAAAAAGGCCAGACTAGCGGATAGTTACGAGCAGTACTTC. It translates to CAWKKARLADSYEQYF.

V usage is TRBV14 and J usage is TRBJ1-2; 7 nucleotides line up with TRBD1. This CDR3 spans 16 amino acids. Trimming cost V 0 bases and J 7 bases; bases outside gene matches: 11. Germline loops: CDR1 SGHDN, CDR2 FVKESK. The CDR3 bases are TGTGCCAGCAGCCAAGATGTGGGCAGGGGGGCTCGTGGCTACACCTTC. Amino acids: CASSQDVGRGARGYTF.

V usage is TRBV29-1 and J usage is TRBJ2-7; TRBD1 matches 7 bases. The germline V gene encodes CDR1 SQVTM and CDR2 ANQGSEA. The CDR3 runs to 14 residues. The junction had 10 bases not matched to a gene; V was cut back by 6 bases and J by 2 bases. Written as DNA, the CDR3 is TGCAGCGTCATCGGACAGGTTATCCCCTACGAGCAGTACTTC. Translation: CSVIGQVIPYEQYF.

Only a few counts were recorded for this clone. The chain is built from TRBV19 and TRBJ1-5; 8 bases align to TRBD1. There are 16 residues in the CDR3. The V and J ends lost 3 bases and 6 bases, in that order; junction bases with no gene match: 10. Germline loops: CDR1 LNHDA, CDR2 SQIVND (reference sequence). DNA of the CDR3: TGTGCCAGTAGTATTATCGGACAGGGAGGCAGTCAGCCCCAGCATTTT. This gives the protein CASSIIGQGGSQPQHF.

V gene TRBV5-8 combines with J gene TRBJ2-3; possibly TRBD1 for D (6 bases). The CDR3 is 16 residues long. Deletions cut 1 base from V and 4 bases from J, with 16 bases between. Germline values: CDR1 SGHTS, CDR2 YDEGEE. The CDR3 DNA reads TGTGCCAGCAGCTTGTGGGCGCTAGGGACATCAGATACGCAGTATTTT. Translated: CASSLWALGTSDTQYF.

J is TRBJ1-1 and V is TRBV10-1; TRBD1 matches at 9 bases. CDR1 is WNHNN and CDR2 is SYGVQD in the germline V gene (reference sequence). This CDR3 spans 15 amino acids. The V gene end was trimmed by 0 bases and the J gene end by 4 bases; junction bases not matched to a gene: 3. DNA of the CDR3: TGCGCCAGCAGTGAGTCCCTGGGACAGGGCACTGAAGCTTTCTTT. It yields the protein CASSESLGQGTEAFF.

The chain combines TRBV19 with TRBJ1-1; D call uncertain. CDR1 is LNHDA, CDR2 SQIVND, per germline (reference sequence). The germline V and J ends were trimmed by 6 bases and 5 bases, with 19 bases remaining between them. The CDR3 has 15 amino acids. CDR3 DNA sequence: TGTGCCAGTAGAGGAGGCTTAGGAAGACATACTGAAGCTTTCTTT. It codes for CASRGGLGRHTEAFF.

The chain couples TRBV3-1 (or the pseudogene TRBV3-2) to TRBJ1-6, with TRBD1 as a possible D gene (6 bases). The CDR3 is made up of 17 amino acids. V was clipped by 4 bases and J by 10 bases, with 23 bases between them. Germline V lookup: CDR1 LGHDT, CDR2 YNNKEL (reference sequence). CDR3 sequence reads: CASSPDLAQGVISPLHF. The CDR3 DNA sequence: TGTGCCAGCAGCCCCGATTTGGCACAGGGTGTAATCTCACCCCTCCACTTT.

This chain links TRBV7-2 with TRBJ2-5, with 11 bases that match TRBD2. Germline lookup yields CDR1 SGHTA and CDR2 FQGNSA. Trimming took 5 bases from V and 3 from J; bases not matched to a gene: 8. This CDR3 is 16 amino acids long. CDR3 region: CASSPRGLAGKETQYF. CDR3 nucleotides: TGTGCCAGCAGCCCAAGAGGACTAGCGGGTAAAGAGACCCAGTACTTC.

This chain connects TRBV7-2 to TRBJ2-1; 10 bases line up with TRBD2. CDR3 length equals 16 residues. After removal of 5 bases from V and 4 bases from J, the junction contained 8 bases not matched to a gene. Germline assignment: CDR1 SGHTA and CDR2 FQGNSA. The CDR3 DNA is TGTGCCAGCAGCCCAAATGGACTAGCGGTTTACAATGAGCAGTTCTTC. This translates into CASSPNGLAVYNEQFF.